The text below deals with one T cell receptor (beta chain). Its antigen is not identified. A junction end diverges from the germline sequence, so it may reflect a read error. This entry comes from a study of radiotherapy plus CTLA-4 blockade in lung cancer. For the study at large: In roughly 19% of patients, objective responses were seen; around 34% had disease control.

Looked up from germline, CDR1 is SSHAT and CDR2 is FNYEAQ (reference sequence). CDR3 length: 15 amino acids. The table came from immunoSEQ multiplex PCR; TCRdb's copy has only in-frame clones and leaves some out. The sample lists 60,000 to 70,000 clones, 65% to 80% occurring once. Study findings and constraints: Radiotherapy plus ipilimumab was followed by expansion in blood of tumor-derived TCR clones.

The sequencing used peripheral blood, collected from a patient treated with radiotherapy plus ipilimumab. The chain joins TRBV7-7 to TRBJ2-5; 7 nucleotides agree with TRBD1. The sequence came from a human donor with non-small cell lung cancer who had a complete response to radiotherapy plus ipilimumab. CDR3 in amino acids: CASSLEGGEGETQYF. CDR3 in DNA: TGTGCTAGCAGCTTAGAAGGGGGCGAGGGCGAGACCCAGTACTTC.